Listed here is a single T cell receptor beta chain. This clone was seen just once. Its specific antigen is unknown. No per-base quality is available; no much larger clone lies one base away. TCRbeta CDR3 regions were amplified from genomic DNA using the immunoSEQ Assay, a bias-controlled multiplex PCR. The published analysis was carried out like this. The number of nucleated cells in each sample was estimated by amplification of reference gene primers within the assay. To quantify the absolute abundance of each unique TCRbeta CDR3 rearrangement, sequence reads were collapsed and filtered. For each sample, productive Simpson clonality was calculated as the square root of Simpson's diversity index over productive rearrangements. TCRdb took over this immuneACCESS table, retaining in-frame rearrangements with V and J assigned. Such tables are incomplete; in checked studies, under half of the missing clones stem from an unresolved V gene, and the remainder is unexplained. Clone size and the V and J calls come from that table; the DNA yielded D and trimming. The sample profile shows fewer than 150,000 clones; about nine tenths of them were found once. Of the sample, about 10% falls within the top ten clones.

The collaborating institutions used their own protocols to collect whole blood in K2EDTA tubes. For TCRbeta analysis, collaborator samples were shipped as frozen whole blood, as isolated PBMCs, or as DNA extracted from either sample type. Spanning cysteine to phenylalanine, the CDR3 consists of 12 amino acids. Of all the DNA, just the CDR3 is kept, 36 bases in frame from base 1. Per the germline V gene, MNHEY is the CDR1 and SVGEGT is the CDR2. Unmatched junction bases come to 2, with V trimmed by 4 bases and J by 10 bases. These data are taken from a study of blood T cell repertoires in COVID-19 (dated by TCRdb to 2018 to 2020). General notes on the study: Samples from collaborators originated in the United States, Italy and Spain and spanned both the acute and convalescent phases of COVID-19. The material from the prospective study consisted of cDNA or gDNA derived from T cells, B-cell-depleted T cells, or PBMCs. The repertoires were released in a freely available public database intended as a resource for research on the immune response to SARS-CoV-2. Sample metadata almost always included a de-identified subject ID, COVID-19 status, age in years and sex. Where available, HLA class I and class II types were taken from metadata supplied by the sample provider and were not determined by assay-based typing. The samples were drawn from two sources: the first 160 participants of the ongoing ImmuneRACE study, and 1,254 subjects contributed by 6 global collaborators. The dataset comprised deeply sampled blood TCRbeta repertoires from subjects exposed to, actively infected with, or recovered from COVID-19.

Here is what the overall study found, with its caveats: How much clinical and demographic metadata was included differed by source and by participant, and the metadata was provided uncurated.

Sequenced input: peripheral blood. This receptor was identified in a man aged 50-59 years with active or convalescent COVID-19. Recombination linked TRBV6-2 or TRBV6-3 to TRBJ2-1; TRBD1 matches 9 bases in the middle. At the DNA level, the sequence is TGTGCCAGCAGTTCGGGACAGGGAGAGCAGTTCTTC. It translates as CASSSGQGEQFF.